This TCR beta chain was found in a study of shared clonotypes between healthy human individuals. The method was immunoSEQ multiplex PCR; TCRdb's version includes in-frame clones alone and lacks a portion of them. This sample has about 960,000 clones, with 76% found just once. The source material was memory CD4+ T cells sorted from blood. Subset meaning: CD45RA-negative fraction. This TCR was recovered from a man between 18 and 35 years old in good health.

CDR3 in DNA: TGTGCCAGCAGCCAAGGCCGCGGAGACTACGAGCAGTACTTC. Its protein product is CASSQGRGDYEQYF. The chain is built from TRBV4-2 and TRBJ2-7; D uncertain. The CDR3 length is 14 residues. V lost 1 base and J lost 3, with 10 bases in between. CDR1 is LGHNA and CDR2 is YNFKEQ in the germline V gene.